This TCR beta chain was profiled in a study of beta chain features in type 1 diabetes. About the research overall: Researchers looked at about 110 million sorted cells across all samples. Findings of the study overall: A potential PCR bias toward shorter templates would be equal in patient and control samples. Among all four CD4+ subsets, Type 1 diabetes patients had TCRB CDR3s that were moderately but significantly shorter.

Every isolated RNA sample was fully reverse transcribed, so sequencing captured expressed TCRB transcripts. The assay was immunoSEQ multiplex PCR, and TCRdb's table has in-frame clones only and misses some. The sample lists 500,000 to 650,000 clones, approximately 13% occurring once. Central memory, naive, regulatory and stem cell-like memory CD4+ cells were sorted by CD45RO/CCR7/CD25/CD127/CD95/CD27. Concerning this clone itself: Antigen unknown.

The CDR3 covers 14 residues. V was trimmed by 7 bases and J by 4 bases, leaving 16 bases between them. In germline, CDR1 is SGHNT, CDR2 YENEEA. The sample taken for sequencing was naive CD4+ T cells from blood. The sequence came from a young man with type 1 diabetes. The chain recombines TRBV11-3 with TRBJ1-1, with D uncertain. The CDR3 loop is CASNPMRGSTEAFF. The CDR3 DNA sequence: TGTGCCAGCAACCCCATGCGGGGATCCACTGAAGCTTTCTTT.